The rows below give T cell receptor beta chains drawn from one sample of a study of T cell responses to AZD1222 COVID-19 vaccine. Profiling relied on immunoSEQ multiplex PCR, and the TCRdb table lists in-frame clones only, not all of them. The profile shows about 97,000 clones, 90% of them singletons. The sample in question was peripheral blood, obtained on day 0 of AZD1222 vaccination. These receptors were collected from an adult in good health. CDR3s leave out the opening cysteine and the closing phenylalanine or tryptophan.

V gene: TRBV6-1; CDR3 protein: ASSARRADLSNQPQH
V gene: TRBV4-2; CDR3 protein: ASSLSSGGAETGELF
V gene: TRBV7-6; CDR3 protein: ASSPQVLNTEAF
V gene: TRBV6-1; CDR3 protein: ASSDILLTLGNTEAF
V gene: TRBV6-5; CDR3 protein: ASRRGLSSGNTIY
V gene: TRBV18; CDR3 protein: ASSPSAVRNQPQH
V gene: TRBV12-3/TRBV12-4; CDR3 protein: ASSRGPSEQY
V gene: TRBV24-1; CDR3 protein: ATMGGLDTGELF
V gene: TRBV30; CDR3 protein: AWSRTHNSPLH
V gene: TRBV3-1/TRBV3-2; CDR3 protein: ASSGTVNQPQH
V gene: TRBV23-1; CDR3 protein: ASSQNLRQGGGYT
V gene: TRBV5-8; CDR3 protein: ASRTSPEQF
V gene: TRBV4-1; CDR3 protein: ASSLGGHNTEAF
V gene: TRBV12-3/TRBV12-4; CDR3 protein: ASSPLQGFGYT
V gene: TRBV28; CDR3 protein: ASSLGGNEQF
V gene: TRBV5-1; CDR3 protein: ASSLSGGSGNTIY
V gene: TRBV6-5; CDR3 protein: ASSPTGADNEKLF
V gene: TRBV18; CDR3 protein: ASSSLAGVRETQY
V gene: TRBV7-8; CDR3 protein: ASSSGTLVRGYGYT
V gene: TRBV6-6; CDR3 protein: ASSYGDVAYGYT
V gene: TRBV3-1/TRBV3-2; CDR3 protein: ASSQDQAGGLETQY
V gene: TRBV2; CDR3 protein: ATRTDTEAF
V gene: TRBV5-1; CDR3 protein: ASSLFPGPTYEQY
V gene: TRBV18; CDR3 protein: ASSPGIRMNTEAF
V gene: TRBV5-1; CDR3 protein: ATNPGTEAYNEQF
V gene: TRBV5-5; CDR3 protein: ASSGERGRVLNIQY
V gene: TRBV27; CDR3 protein: ASSRTGSGVGNQPQH